The clone carrying this TCR beta chain was seen a few times. The antigen is undetermined. TCRdb keeps only in-frame clones here, not all; method: immunoSEQ multiplex PCR. The table lists about 69,000 clones, about 85% of them singletons. The CDR3 sequence is 12 residues long. Germline CDR1 is GTSNPN and CDR2 is SVGIG (reference sequence). Trimming took 0 bases from V and 2 from J, leaving 5 bases between them. This entry is derived from a study of early stage breast cancer tumors. For the study at large: The ER+/PR+/HER2- tumors included 7 to 9 ductal and a few lobular carcinomas. Roughly 9.6-fold was the mean read coverage per sample. Study-wide results and caveats: Enriched TCRB sequences shared across patients were mostly commonly generated sequences.

This receptor was obtained from a person aged 40-50 years with breast cancer. Material for sequencing was blood. The J gene is TRBJ2-7, the V gene TRBV30; D gene uncertain. The CDR3 nucleotides read TGTGCCTGGAGTGTACACGCCTACGAGCAGTACTTC. Translated: CAWSVHAYEQYF.